These T cell receptor beta chains were read from a single sample in a study of post-analysis software for immune sequencing data. A single record per CDR3 protein comes from TCRdb applying MiXCR to the PCR reads. The sample lists about 260,000 distinct CDR3 sequences; roughly a third were seen once. Source material: blood. Receptor source: a girl aged 5-17 years with multiple sclerosis. Both conserved end residues are part of each CDR3. The order of the fields is D gene, CDR3 length, clone size, J gene, V gene, CDR3 DNA, CDR3 protein. The D gene is left open where the match is weak. Size is stated for part of the rows, as once, few or many counts, or as a class when the clone is expanded.

D: -; length: 16; size: few; J: TRBJ1-4; V: TRBV27; DNA: TGTGCCAGCAGTTTGGGGACGCCGGCCGGTGTTGAAAAACTGTTTTTT; CDR3: CASSLGTPAGVEKLFF
D: TRBD1; length: 16; size: -; J: TRBJ2-1; V: TRBV5-6; DNA: TGTGCCAGCAGCCCAACCGGGACAGGGGTCTTAAATGAGCAGTTCTTC; CDR3: CASSPTGTGVLNEQFF
D: -; length: 16; size: -; J: TRBJ1-1; V: TRBV19; DNA: TGTGCCAGTAGTATGGAGGTCAGGGGCTATCGAACTGAAGCTTTCTTT; CDR3: CASSMEVRGYRTEAFF
D: -; length: 16; size: few; J: TRBJ2-5; V: TRBV24-1; DNA: TGTGCCACCAGTGATTTACAGGGGAGGATGCAAGAGACCCAGTACTTC; CDR3: CATSDLQGRMQETQYF
D: -; length: 14; size: -; J: TRBJ2-7; V: TRBV7-2; DNA: TGTGCCAGCAGCCCCCGGGTTAACTCCTACGAGCAGTACTTC; CDR3: CASSPRVNSYEQYF
D: -; length: 11; size: once; J: TRBJ2-7; V: TRBV29-1; DNA: TGCAGCGCCTCAACAGCCTACGAGCAGTACTTC; CDR3: CSASTAYEQYF
D: -; length: 13; size: many; J: TRBJ2-1; V: TRBV4-1; DNA: TGCGCCAGCAGCCAAGATGCGAGGGGTGAGCAGTTCTTC; CDR3: CASSQDARGEQFF
D: -; length: 15; size: few; J: TRBJ2-7; V: TRBV21-1; DNA: TGTGCCAGCAGCAAAACAGGGAAGACATCCTACGAGCAGTACTTC; CDR3: CASSKTGKTSYEQYF
D: -; length: 17; size: -; J: TRBJ2-7; V: TRBV20-1; DNA: TGCAGTGCTAACTCAGGTGGGATGGTCTTTGGGGACTACGAGCAGTACTTC; CDR3: CSANSGGMVFGDYEQYF
D: TRBD1; length: 14; size: -; J: TRBJ1-1; V: TRBV5-1; DNA: TGCGCCAGCAGCCAAAGACAGGGGAGCACTGAAGCTTTCTTT; CDR3: CASSQRQGSTEAFF
D: -; length: 11; size: few; J: TRBJ2-2; V: TRBV20-1; DNA: TGCAGTGCTAAGGGGGGCGGGGAGCTGTTTTTT; CDR3: CSAKGGGELFF
D: TRBD2; length: 17; size: many; J: TRBJ2-3; V: TRBV20-1; DNA: TGCAGTGCTAGAGATCGGATCGGCGGGAGCCCCTCAGATACGCAGTATTTT; CDR3: CSARDRIGGSPSDTQYF
D: TRBD1; length: 18; size: -; J: TRBJ2-5; V: TRBV20-1; DNA: TGCAGTGCTAGAGATCTTTTTGATAGTGGGACAGGGTCAGAGACCCAGTACTTC; CDR3: CSARDLFDSGTGSETQYF
D: -; length: 14; size: many; J: TRBJ1-6; V: TRBV4-2; DNA: TGTGCCAGCAGCCAAGATACCAGTAATTCACCCCTCCACTTT; CDR3: CASSQDTSNSPLHF
D: TRBD1; length: 14; size: -; J: TRBJ2-7; V: TRBV6-6; DNA: TGTGCCAGCACCCGGACAGGGGTAGCCTACGAGCAGTACTTC; CDR3: CASTRTGVAYEQYF
D: -; length: 13; size: many; J: TRBJ1-1; V: TRBV12-3/TRBV12-4; DNA: TGTGCCAGCAGTCTCTGGCTGGGCACTGAAGCTTTCTTT; CDR3: CASSLWLGTEAFF
D: TRBD1; length: 15; size: -; J: TRBJ2-7; V: TRBV28; DNA: TGTGCCATCAGGGATTCCCGGGACAGGGGCCACGAGCAGTACTTC; CDR3: CAIRDSRDRGHEQYF
D: -; length: 15; size: -; J: TRBJ2-7; V: TRBV7-6; DNA: TGTGCCAGCAGCTTAGGCCCTAGTTCCTCCTACGAGCAGTACTTC; CDR3: CASSLGPSSSYEQYF
D: -; length: 15; size: many; J: TRBJ1-2; V: TRBV28; DNA: TGTGCCAGCAGCGTGAACCAGGGATTTAACTATGGCTACACCTTC; CDR3: CASSVNQGFNYGYTF
D: TRBD1; length: 16; size: few; J: TRBJ1-5; V: TRBV12-3/TRBV12-4; DNA: TGTGCCAGCAGCCAGGGGGGGCGGGGAGGCAATCAGCCCCAGCATTTT; CDR3: CASSQGGRGGNQPQHF
D: -; length: 16; size: many; J: TRBJ2-3; V: TRBV5-1; DNA: TGCGCCAGCAGCTTGGTTTCCGGGGTAATAACAGATACGCAGTATTTT; CDR3: CASSLVSGVITDTQYF
D: -; length: 15; size: -; J: TRBJ2-1; V: TRBV13; DNA: TGTGCCAGCAGCTTAGCGGGCCCACAATACAATGAGCAGTTCTTC; CDR3: CASSLAGPQYNEQFF
D: TRBD1; length: 15; size: -; J: TRBJ1-1; V: TRBV20-1; DNA: TGCAGTGCTAGCCGTACATTAACAGGGGTTGGTGAAGCTTTCTTT; CDR3: CSASRTLTGVGEAFF
D: TRBD1; length: 17; size: many; J: TRBJ1-2; V: TRBV4-1; DNA: TGCGCCAGCAGCCACTTACCAGGACAGGGGATTCGGGATGGCTACACCTTC; CDR3: CASSHLPGQGIRDGYTF
D: TRBD2; length: 16; size: -; J: TRBJ2-7; V: TRBV4-1; DNA: TGCGCCAGCAGCCTGGAGATGGGACTAGCTTCCAACGAGCAGTACTTC; CDR3: CASSLEMGLASNEQYF
D: -; length: 21; size: many; J: TRBJ2-3; V: TRBV21-1; DNA: TGTGCCAGCAGCAAAGCAAGGGCAGGGGGAATATCCCGTGATCGGACAGATACGCAGTATTTT; CDR3: CASSKARAGGISRDRTDTQYF